The present T cell receptor (beta chain) was sequenced within a study of regulatory T cells in long-lasting Graves disease (dated by TCRdb to the early 2020s). Regarding the research as a whole: Newly diagnosed Graves' disease patients had taken antithyroid drugs for less than 3 months. A total of about 33 samples underwent TCR sequencing, from some 13 patients with persistent Graves' disease and some 20 patients with newly diagnosed Graves' disease. Peripheral blood TCR sequencing and RNA sequencing compared persistent Graves' disease patients with newly diagnosed Graves' disease patients. The study was conducted in China and was registered as a clinical trial.

The time point label, as the study defines it: newly diagnosed GD, antithyroid drugs for less than 3 months. For both TCR sequencing and RNA sequencing, RNA was extracted from PBMCs in TRIzol. The diagnosis of Graves' disease was made according to American Thyroid Association guidelines. Patients for the study were recruited at an endocrinology department in Xi'an, China. From each patient, roughly 9 milliliters of peripheral blood was collected into an EDTA anticoagulant tube. Ficoll Paque Plus density gradient separation was used to isolate PBMCs, and no further T cell sorting was done. An Agilent 2100 Bioanalyzer and agarose gel were used to assess RNA quality, and a NanoDrop 2000 was used to measure RNA concentration. The CDR3 holds 14 amino acids from the cysteine to the phenylalanine. The read is trimmed to its CDR3 DNA, 42 bases read in frame from base 1. V is cut back by 5 bases and J by 6 bases, with 7 bases in the junction unmatched.

This clonotype was seen at least ten times. Its antigen is currently not known. Per-base qualities were not stored, and no clone one base away is much larger. General findings and caveats noted by the study authors: As a limitation, the authors acknowledged that the small sample size may reduce accuracy. TRBV28, TRBJ1-2 and TRBJ2-5 were preferentially used in persistent disease, while TRBV20-1 and TRBJ2-1 were favored in newly diagnosed disease. Patients with persistent disease shared more public clonotypes (around 2,700) than newly diagnosed patients did (about 1,000). The study examined only peripheral blood because the primary lesion, thyroid tissue, could not be accessed. Compared with newly diagnosed patients, patients with persistent Graves' disease had lower TCR Shannon entropy and fewer highly expanded clones, which suggests clonal expansion. Sequencing and analysis were restricted to the TCR beta chain.

The library was made by multiplex PCR. TCRdb names Illumina HiSeq 4000 as the instrument used. TCR beta libraries were built with iRepertoire HTBI primers and Arm-PCR amplification of CDR3 regions. PCR products were gel purified before sequencing. The source study handled its data this way. A total of fewer than 80 TRBV and some 13 TRBJ segments were identified across samples and were used for gene usage analysis of CDR3 amino acid clonotypes. Filtered high-quality paired reads were merged into contigs using COPE and FqMerger. BLAST was used to align contigs to IMGT TRBV, TRBD and TRBJ reference genes, with CDR3 defined following IMGT. Any clonotype with a frequency above 0.1% was counted as a highly expanded clone. Shannon entropy served as the measure of repertoire diversity, while the Gini coefficient captured V-J evenness. Public clonotypes were defined as clonotypes shared by more than one individual. TCRdb reanalyzed the raw reads on its own, using fastp at Q25 for trimming and MiXCR for clone calling, and kept in-frame beta chains. Rows with one shared CDR3 protein collapse into an entry with the most common genes and DNA. TCRdb's processing, not the study's, gives the V and J calls here. The sample has about 400,000 distinct CDR3 sequences on record, about 15% of them singletons. The ten largest clones add up to approximately 8% of the sample.

These same data were also listed under a study on T cells in Graves' hyperthyroidism and ophthalmopathy. That second publication adds: Graves' hyperthyroidism was defined as stable when no progression to ophthalmopathy occurred over 18 months of follow-up. Hyperthyroidism patients were newly diagnosed, had a disease duration of under 2 months, and were aged 18 to 65 years. Exclusion was applied to patients with uncontrolled infections, other autoimmune diseases, pregnancy or lactation. Diagnoses relied on clinical symptoms, serum thyroxine and TRAb, thyroid ultrasound and orbital computed tomography. A first-round RT-PCR of the TCR CDR3 used the HTBI primer set with the Qiagen OneStep RT-PCR kit. Most expanded thyroid clonotypes (frequency above 0.001) were also detected in blood, a finding suggesting that blood repertoires may reflect thyroid immune responses. In cross-validation, a model built on a 13 V-J signature told ophthalmopathy apart from stable hyperthyroidism with approximately 90% sensitivity and roughly 81% specificity, and in testing the same model reached 80%/75%. During validation, the model predicted progression to ophthalmopathy a median of around 7 months ahead of onset, with approximately 71% sensitivity and around 72% specificity. To identify distinguishing TCR V-J signatures, a discovery cohort of around 98 patients was used, comprising 43 with Graves' ophthalmopathy and 57 with stable Graves' hyperthyroidism. Prospective prediction of ophthalmopathy was tested in an independent validation cohort of 18 to 20 hyperthyroidism patients and around 16 patients who later progressed to ophthalmopathy. For training and testing, the 110 or so patients in the discovery cohort were randomly divided in a 7:3 ratio. The study also compared thyroid tissue and blood T-cell repertoires from 6 or 7 Graves' hyperthyroidism patients. Once sampling was done, hyperthyroidism patients were given methimazole at a starting dose of 30 mg daily, whereas ophthalmopathy patients were given high-dose intravenous methylprednisolone. Libraries were constructed in a second round of multiplex PCR, after which size selection and purification were carried out. The libraries were sequenced on an Illumina HiSeq2000 using paired-end 100 bp reads. Raw data were processed with SOAPnuke, discarding reads with adapters, uncalled bases, mean Phred below 15, or no exact constant-primer or identifier match. COPE v1.2.5 was used to merge high-quality paired reads, and clonotypes were defined as unique nucleotide sequences. MiTCR v1.1 was used to align clonotypes to the IMGT TRBV, TRBD and TRBJ reference segments. The analysis included only V-J combinations with a frequency above 0.0001, which together covered around 99% of the repertoires. A TCS score was defined as the ratio of F50 (clonal expansion) to E x V (chaos), with BLOSUM62-based TCRdist applied between CDR3 peptides within each V-J. Welch's t-statistics and random forest reduced roughly 530 V-J features to 10 to 15, which were used in a naive Bayes classifier (R e1071). Sample size was not statistically predetermined, and blinding of investigators to group allocation was not performed. TCR Vbeta CDR3 sequencing of 130 to 150 peripheral blood samples (more than 40 ophthalmopathy, 75 to 80 hyperthyroidism and approximately 17 progressor patients) is reported in the paper.

This specimen consisted of peripheral blood mononuclear cells (PBMCs), obtained at new diagnosis, from a patient treated with antithyroid drugs. The rearrangement combines TRBV12-3 or TRBV12-4 with TRBJ1-5; TRBD1 fits 7 bases in the junction. The source of this sequence is a woman in her thirties or forties with Graves disease. Donor details come from another sample of the same person, matched by shared clones. The CDR3 reads as follows: CASSPGGGGQPQHF. At the DNA level, the sequence is TGTGCCAGCAGTCCGGGAGGGGGCGGTCAGCCCCAGCATTTT.